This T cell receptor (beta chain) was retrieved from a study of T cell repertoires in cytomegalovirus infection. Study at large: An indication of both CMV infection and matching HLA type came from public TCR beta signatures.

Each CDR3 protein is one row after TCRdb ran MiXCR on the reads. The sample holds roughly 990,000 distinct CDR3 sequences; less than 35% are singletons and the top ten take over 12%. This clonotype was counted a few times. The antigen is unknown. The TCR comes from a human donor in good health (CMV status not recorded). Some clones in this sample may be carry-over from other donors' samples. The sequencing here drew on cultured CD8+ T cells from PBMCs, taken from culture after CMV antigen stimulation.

In DNA form, the CDR3 reads TGTGCCAGCAGCGTAGCCCTAGCGGGGGCCGGGGATACGCAGTATTTT. It is translated as CASSVALAGAGDTQYF. The chain is built from TRBV9 and TRBJ2-3, with TRBD2 identical over 10 bases. Trimming at V came to 0 bases and at J to 6 bases, leaving 7 bases not matched to a gene. CDR1 is SGDLS, CDR2 YYNGEE, per germline. The CDR3 is made up of 16 amino acids.